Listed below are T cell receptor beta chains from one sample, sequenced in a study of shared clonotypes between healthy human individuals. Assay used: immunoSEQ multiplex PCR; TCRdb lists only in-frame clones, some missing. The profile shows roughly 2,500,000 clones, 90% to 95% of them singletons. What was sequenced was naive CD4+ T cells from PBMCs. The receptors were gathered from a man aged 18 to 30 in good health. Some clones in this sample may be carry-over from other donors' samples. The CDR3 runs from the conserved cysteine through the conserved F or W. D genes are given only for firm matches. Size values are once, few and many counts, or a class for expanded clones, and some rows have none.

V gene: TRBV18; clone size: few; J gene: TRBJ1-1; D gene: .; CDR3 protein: CASSPLESGAFF; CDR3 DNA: TGTGCCAGCTCACCTCTGGAGAGTGGGGCTTTCTTT
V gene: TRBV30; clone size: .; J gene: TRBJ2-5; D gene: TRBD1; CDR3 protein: CAWAGDREDQYF; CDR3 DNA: TGTGCCTGGGCGGGGGACAGGGAGGACCAGTACTTC
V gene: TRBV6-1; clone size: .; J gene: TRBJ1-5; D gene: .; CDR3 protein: CASSDPLRPGSQHF; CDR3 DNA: TGTGCCAGCAGTGATCCTCTCCGCCCAGGGTCCCAGCATTTT
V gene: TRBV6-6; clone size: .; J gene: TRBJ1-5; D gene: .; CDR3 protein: CASSHPSNQPQHF; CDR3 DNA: TGTGCCAGCAGCCACCCGAGCAATCAGCCCCAGCATTTT
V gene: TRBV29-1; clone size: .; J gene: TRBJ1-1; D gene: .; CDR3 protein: CSVEDGVTEAFF; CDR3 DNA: TGCAGCGTTGAAGATGGGGTCACTGAAGCTTTCTTT
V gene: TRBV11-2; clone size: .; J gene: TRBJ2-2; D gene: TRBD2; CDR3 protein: CASSFVAGDHTGELFF; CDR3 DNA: TGTGCCAGCAGCTTTGTAGCGGGGGACCACACCGGGGAGCTGTTTTTT
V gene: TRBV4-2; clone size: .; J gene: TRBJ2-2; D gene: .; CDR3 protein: CASSPPPPYGELFF; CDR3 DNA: TGTGCCAGCAGCCCGCCCCCCCCTTACGGGGAGCTGTTTTTT
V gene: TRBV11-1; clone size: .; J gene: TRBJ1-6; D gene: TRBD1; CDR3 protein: CASSLSQGDSPLHF; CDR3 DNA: TGTGCCAGCAGCTTGAGTCAGGGGGATTCACCCCTCCACTTT
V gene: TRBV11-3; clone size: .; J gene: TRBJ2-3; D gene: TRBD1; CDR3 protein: CASSSGWDRGADTQYF; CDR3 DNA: TGTGCCAGCAGCTCAGGGTGGGACAGGGGTGCAGATACGCAGTATTTT
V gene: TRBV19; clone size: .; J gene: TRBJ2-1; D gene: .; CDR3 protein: CASSNRVGQFF; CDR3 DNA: TGTGCCAGTAGTAACAGGGTCGGGCAGTTCTTC
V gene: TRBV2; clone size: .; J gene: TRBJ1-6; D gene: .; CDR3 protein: CASRGTLNSPLHF; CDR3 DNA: TGTGCCAGCAGAGGGACATTAAATTCACCCCTCCACTTT
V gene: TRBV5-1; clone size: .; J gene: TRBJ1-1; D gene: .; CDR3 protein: CASSLVGGSTEAFF; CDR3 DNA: TGCGCCAGCAGCTTGGTGGGAGGGTCCACTGAAGCTTTCTTT
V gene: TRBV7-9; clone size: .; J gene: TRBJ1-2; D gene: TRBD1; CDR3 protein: CASSPGPPHGTVLRDYTF; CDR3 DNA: TGTGCCAGCAGCCCCGGGCCCCCTCACGGGACAGTCCTACGCGACTACACCTTC
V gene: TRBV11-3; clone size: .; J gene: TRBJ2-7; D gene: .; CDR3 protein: CASSQQDSYEQYF; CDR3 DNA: TGTGCCAGCAGCCAACAGGACTCCTACGAGCAGTACTTC
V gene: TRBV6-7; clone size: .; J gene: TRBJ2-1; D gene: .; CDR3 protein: CASSRPQRDPYNEQFF; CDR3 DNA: TGTGCCAGCAGTCGCCCCCAGAGGGACCCCTACAATGAGCAGTTCTTC
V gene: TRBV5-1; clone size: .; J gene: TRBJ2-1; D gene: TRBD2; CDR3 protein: CASSFDGRAIDEQFF; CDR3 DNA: TGCGCCAGCAGCTTTGACGGGAGGGCCATCGATGAGCAGTTCTTC
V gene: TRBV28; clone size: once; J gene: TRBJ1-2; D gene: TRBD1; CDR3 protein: CASSPPGQGYGYTF; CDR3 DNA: TGTGCCAGCAGCCCCCCGGGACAGGGATATGGCTACACCTTC